The 5 T cell receptor beta chains in this list originate from one sample, sequenced in a study of monozygotic twins with inflammatory bowel disease. One entry per CDR3 protein, without DNA, is what TCRdb gives after re-calling the 5' RACE reads. Listed are roughly 330,000 distinct CDR3 sequences; around 2% falls within the top ten. Sequencing was done on a sample of blood. These receptors originate from a human donor with ulcerative colitis or Crohn's disease, or a healthy co-twin of an affected twin (not recorded which).

J is TRBJ1-1 and V is TRBV20-1. This CDR3 is built from 12 residues. Germline lookup yields CDR1 DFQATT and CDR2 SNEGSKA (reference sequence). CDR3 region: CSASKGPSGAFF.

The chain carries TRBV5-1 and TRBJ1-2; TCRdb designates TRBD1, a call that cannot be tested without DNA. In germline, CDR1 is SGHRS, CDR2 YFSETQ. CDR3 size: 14 residues. CDR3: CASSFVGVNYGYTF. The full variable domain, in which reference TRBV5-1 and TRBJ1-2 provide the parts outside the CDR3, is KAGVTQTPRYLIKTRGQQVTLSCSPISGHRSVSWYQQTPGQGLQFLFEYFSETQRNKGNFPGRFSGRQFSNSRSEMNVSTLELGDSALYLCASSFVGVNYGYTFGSGTRLTVV.

This rearrangement joins TRBV7-3 to TRBJ2-1; the D call from TCRdb, TRBD1, cannot be confirmed without DNA. CDR3 length equals 15 residues. From germline, CDR1 is SGHTA and CDR2 FQGTGA. This CDR3 is CASSIAGGLWDEQFF. Full variable domain (remainder filled in from reference TRBV7-3 and TRBJ2-1): GAGVSQTPSNKVTEKGKYVELRCDPISGHTALYWYRQSLGQGPEFLIYFQGTGAADDSGLPNDRFFAVRPEGSVSTLKIQRTERGDSAVYLCASSIAGGLWDEQFFGPGTRLTVL.

The chain combines TRBV5-1 with TRBJ2-3; TCRdb reports TRBD1, a call that lacks DNA to check it against. The CDR3 is made up of 15 amino acids. The V gene's germline CDR1 is SGHRS and CDR2 YFSETQ. The CDR3 spells CASSLGPGTTDTQYF.

The V call is TRBV20-1, the J call TRBJ1-4; TCRdb selects TRBD1, and the lack of DNA leaves this call unchecked. CDR3 length equals 15 residues. The germline CDR1 and CDR2 sequences are DFQATT and SNEGSKA (reference sequence). The CDR3 spells CSARGSAGEDEKLFF.